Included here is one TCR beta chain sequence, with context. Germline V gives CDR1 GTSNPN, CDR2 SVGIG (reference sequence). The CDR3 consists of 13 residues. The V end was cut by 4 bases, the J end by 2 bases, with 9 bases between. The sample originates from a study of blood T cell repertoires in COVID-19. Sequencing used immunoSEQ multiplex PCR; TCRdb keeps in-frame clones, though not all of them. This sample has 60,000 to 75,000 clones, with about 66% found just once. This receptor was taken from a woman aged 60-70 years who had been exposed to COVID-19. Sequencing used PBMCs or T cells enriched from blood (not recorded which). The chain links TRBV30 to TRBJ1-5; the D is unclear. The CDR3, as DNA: TGTGCCTGGAACCCCCGAGGCAATCAGCCCCAGCATTTT. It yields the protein CAWNPRGNQPQHF.